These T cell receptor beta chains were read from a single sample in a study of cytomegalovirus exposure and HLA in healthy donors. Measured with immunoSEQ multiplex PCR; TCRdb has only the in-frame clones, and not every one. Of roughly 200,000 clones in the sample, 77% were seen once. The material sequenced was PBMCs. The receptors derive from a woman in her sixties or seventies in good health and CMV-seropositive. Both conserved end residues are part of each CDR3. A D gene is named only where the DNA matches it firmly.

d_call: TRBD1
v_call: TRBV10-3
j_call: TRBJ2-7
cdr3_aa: CAISDRDRSSYEQYF
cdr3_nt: TGTGCCATCAGTGATCGGGACAGGAGCTCCTACGAGCAGTACTTC

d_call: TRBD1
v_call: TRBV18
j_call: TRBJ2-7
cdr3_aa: CASSGQGLYEQYF
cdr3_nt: TGTGCCAGCTCAGGACAGGGGCTCTACGAGCAGTACTTC

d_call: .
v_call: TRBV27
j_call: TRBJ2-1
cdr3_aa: CASSLSGLRVREQFF
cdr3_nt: TGTGCCAGCAGTTTATCGGGGTTGAGGGTACGTGAGCAGTTCTTC

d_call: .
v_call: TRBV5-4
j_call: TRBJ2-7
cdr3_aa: CASTVGGGGAYEQYF
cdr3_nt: TGTGCCTCAACCGTCGGTGGAGGGGGCGCCTACGAGCAGTACTTC

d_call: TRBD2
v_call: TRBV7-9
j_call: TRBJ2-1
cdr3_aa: CASSSAGGPRNEQFF
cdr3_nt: TGTGCCAGCAGCTCAGCGGGAGGGCCGCGTAATGAGCAGTTCTTC

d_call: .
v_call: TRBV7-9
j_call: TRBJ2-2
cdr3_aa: CATLPGGATNTGELFF
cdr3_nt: TGTGCCACCCTACCAGGAGGCGCGACGAACACCGGGGAGCTGTTTTTT

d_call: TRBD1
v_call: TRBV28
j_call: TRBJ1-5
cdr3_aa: CASSLSGTGVSRKPQHF
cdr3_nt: TGTGCCAGCAGTTTATCCGGGACAGGTGTTTCTAGGAAGCCCCAGCATTTT

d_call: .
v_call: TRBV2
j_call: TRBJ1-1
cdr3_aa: CASSEGRGNTEAFF
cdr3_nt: TGTGCCAGCAGTGAAGGTAGAGGGAACACTGAAGCTTTCTTT

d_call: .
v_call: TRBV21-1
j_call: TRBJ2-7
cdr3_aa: CASSKVASGAWEEQYF
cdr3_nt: .

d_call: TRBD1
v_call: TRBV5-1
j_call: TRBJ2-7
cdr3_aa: CASSLGQGNNEQYF
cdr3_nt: TGCGCCAGCAGCTTGGGACAGGGGAACAACGAGCAGTACTTC

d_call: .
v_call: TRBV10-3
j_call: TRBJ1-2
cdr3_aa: CAISDRSFYGYTF
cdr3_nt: TGTGCCATCAGTGATCGTAGCTTCTATGGCTACACCTTC

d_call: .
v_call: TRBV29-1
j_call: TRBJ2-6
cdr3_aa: CSVFRDTDSGANGLTF
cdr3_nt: TGCAGCGTGTTCCGGGACACAGACTCTGGGGCCAACGGCCTGACTTTC

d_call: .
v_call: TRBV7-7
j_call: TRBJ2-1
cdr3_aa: CASSLGLSYNEQFF
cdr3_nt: TGTGCCAGCAGCTTAGGTCTGTCCTACAATGAGCAGTTCTTC